The clone carrying this T cell receptor (beta chain) was observed many times. Its antigen is unknown. This sample stems from a study of CD8 T cells in ankylosing spondylitis. With molecular barcodes, quantitative 5'-RACE was used to make the TCR beta libraries. TCRdb reanalysed the 5' RACE reads using MiXCR and keeps one entry per CDR3 protein. The sample shows around 890,000 distinct CDR3 sequences, over 9.5% of them seen only once. The CDR3 is 13 amino acids. Trimming removed 3 bases at V and 7 bases at J, with 12 bases between. Regarding the study as a whole: For ankylosing spondylitis blood, a TCR beta motif of under 10 highly homologous variants appeared characteristic. Clones linked to disease were reported to show significant enrichment in matched ankylosing spondylitis synovial fluid. Existing reports had already noted some motif variants in reactive arthritis synovial fluid and blood.

The chain employs TRBV12-3 or TRBV12-4 and TRBJ1-2; a weak D match, TRBD1 (6 bases). This sequence was found in a male donor with ankylosing spondylitis. The sequencing input was blood, either unsorted or a sorted T cell fraction (not recorded which). This chain's CDR3 is CASSFGGGGGYTF. The CDR3, as DNA: TGTGCCAGCAGTTTCGGGGGCGGTGGTGGCTACACCTTC.